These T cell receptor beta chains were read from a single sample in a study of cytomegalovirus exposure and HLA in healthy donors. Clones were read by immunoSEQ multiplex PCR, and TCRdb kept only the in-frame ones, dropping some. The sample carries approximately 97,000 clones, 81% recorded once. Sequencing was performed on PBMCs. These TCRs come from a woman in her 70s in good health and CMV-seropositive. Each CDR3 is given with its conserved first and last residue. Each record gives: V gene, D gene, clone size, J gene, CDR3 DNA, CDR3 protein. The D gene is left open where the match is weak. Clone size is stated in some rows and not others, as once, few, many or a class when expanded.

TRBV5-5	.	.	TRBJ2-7	TGTGCCAGCAGCTTGGAGAGCCTACCCCAAGTCGAGCAGTACTTC	CASSLESLPQVEQYF
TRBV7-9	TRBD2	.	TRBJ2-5	TGTGCCAGCAGCCAAACCCCGGGACTAGCGGGAGTAGAGACCCAGTACTTC	CASSQTPGLAGVETQYF
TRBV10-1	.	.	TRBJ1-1	TGCGCCAGCAGTGGATCCCAGGGTCAGGGTGGGACTGAAGCTTTCTTT	CASSGSQGQGGTEAFF
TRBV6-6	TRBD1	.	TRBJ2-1	TGTGCCAGCAGTTACGGAAACAGGGGGCGCTTCAATGAGCAGTTCTTC	CASSYGNRGRFNEQFF
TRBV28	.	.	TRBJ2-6	TGTGCCAGCGCCGGGGCAGGGGAGACTGGGGCCAACGTCCTGACTTTC	CASAGAGETGANVLTF
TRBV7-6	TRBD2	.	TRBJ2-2	TGTGCCAGCAGCTTGGGGAGGGACGGGGAGCTGTTTTTT	CASSLGRDGELFF
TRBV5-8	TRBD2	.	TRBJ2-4	TGTGCCAGCAGCTTGGTCCTTACTAGCGGGAACAGGGTGGGCAAAAACATTCAGTACTTC	CASSLVLTSGNRVGKNIQYF
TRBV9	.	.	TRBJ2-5	TGTGCCAGCAGTGAGCGGACGGCCCAAGAGACCCAGTACTTC	CASSERTAQETQYF
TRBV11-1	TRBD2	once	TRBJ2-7	TGTGCCAGCAGCTTAGTGAGAGCTAGCGGGAGCTCCTACGAGCAGTACTTC	CASSLVRASGSSYEQYF
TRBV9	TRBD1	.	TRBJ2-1	TGTGCCAGCAGCGTCGGTCCCGACAGGGCTTACTCCTACAATGAGCAGTTCTTC	CASSVGPDRAYSYNEQFF
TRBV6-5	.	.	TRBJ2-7	TGTGCCAGTATATCCCCAGGGAACGAGCAGTACTTC	CASISPGNEQYF
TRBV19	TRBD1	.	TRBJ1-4	TGTGCCAGCCAAAAATCCGGGACAGGGCCTGAAAAACTGTTTTTT	CASQKSGTGPEKLFF
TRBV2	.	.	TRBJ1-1	TGTGCCAGCAGGGGAGGGGGGTCAGAAGCTTTCTTT	CASRGGGSEAFF
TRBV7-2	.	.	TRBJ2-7	TGTGCCAGCAACAGGGCTGGTGCCTACGAGCAGTACTTC	CASNRAGAYEQYF
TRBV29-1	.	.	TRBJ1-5	TGCAGCGTATCGGACACTAATAGCAATCAGCCCCAGCATTTT	CSVSDTNSNQPQHF
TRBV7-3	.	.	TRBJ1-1	TGTGCCAGCAGCGAGCAACAGGGTCTGAACACTGAAGCTTTCTTT	CASSEQQGLNTEAFF
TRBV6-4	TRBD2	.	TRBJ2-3	TGTGCCAGCAGTGAGGAGGTAGCGGGAGGGCCGGGCACAGATACGCAGTATTTT	CASSEEVAGGPGTDTQYF
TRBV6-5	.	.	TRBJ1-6	TGTGCCAGCACCAACGGGGTCACCCTCCACTTT	CASTNGVTLHF
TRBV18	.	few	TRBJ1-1	TGTGCCAGCTCACCACACTGGAACACTGAAGCTTTCTTT	CASSPHWNTEAFF
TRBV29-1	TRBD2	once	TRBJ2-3	TGCAGCGCCCAAGGGCTAGCGGGTCTCACAGATACGCAGTATTTT	CSAQGLAGLTDTQYF
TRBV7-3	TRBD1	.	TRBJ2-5	TGTGCCAGCAGCAGACAGGGGGGAGAGACCCAGTACTTC	CASSRQGGETQYF
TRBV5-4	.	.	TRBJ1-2	TGTGCCAGCAGCTTGGACCTACGGGGGTCTAACTATGGCTACACCTTC	CASSLDLRGSNYGYTF
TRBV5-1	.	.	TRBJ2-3	TGCGCCAGCAGCCGGGTGGGAGGCACAGATACGCAGTATTTT	CASSRVGGTDTQYF
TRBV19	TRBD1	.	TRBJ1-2	TGTGCCACCAAATTAAAGGAGGGGGCTCCTAGCTATGGCTACACCTTC	CATKLKEGAPSYGYTF
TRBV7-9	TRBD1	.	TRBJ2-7	TGTGCCAGCAGCTTAGCGACAGGGTCCTACGAGCAGTACTTC	CASSLATGSYEQYF
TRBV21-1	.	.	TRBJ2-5	TGTGCCAGCAGTCCCGTGAACACCTACCAAGAGACCCAGTACTTC	CASSPVNTYQETQYF
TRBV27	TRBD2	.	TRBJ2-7	TGTGCCAGCAAGCAGCCGGGACTAGCGGGAGTGGAGTACTTC	CASKQPGLAGVEYF
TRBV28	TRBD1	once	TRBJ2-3	TGTGCCAGCGGAGGATCTACCAGGGGGTCGTACGTAAATACGCAGTATTTT	CASGGSTRGSYVNTQYF
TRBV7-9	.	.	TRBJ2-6	TGTGCCAGCAGCTTAGCAGGGAGCGGGGCCAACGTCCTGACTTTC	CASSLAGSGANVLTF
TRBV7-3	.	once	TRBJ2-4	TGTGCCAGCAGCTTAATGGGCCGGACGGGGAAAAACATTCAGTACTTC	CASSLMGRTGKNIQYF
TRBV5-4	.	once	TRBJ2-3	TGTGCCAGCTCCGGGGGAAGAAGCACAGATACGCAGTATTTT	CASSGGRSTDTQYF
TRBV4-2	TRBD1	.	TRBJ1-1	TGTGCCAGCAGCTTAGGGGGCCCCGGGGAGAACACTGAAGCTTTCTTT	CASSLGGPGENTEAFF
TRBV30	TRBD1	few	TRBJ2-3	TGTGCCTGCCGGCAGGGGGCCGACACAGATACGCAGTATTTT	CACRQGADTDTQYF
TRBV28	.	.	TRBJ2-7	TGTGCCAGCAGTTTACCCCGAACCCCCTACGAGCAGTACTTC	CASSLPRTPYEQYF
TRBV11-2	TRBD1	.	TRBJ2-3	TGTGCCAGCAGCTTATGGTGGGACAGGGGTCGGAACACAGATACGCAGTATTTT	CASSLWWDRGRNTDTQYF
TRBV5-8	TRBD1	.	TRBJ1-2	TGTGCCAGCAGCTATACAGGGGTAACCTATGGCTACACCTTC	CASSYTGVTYGYTF
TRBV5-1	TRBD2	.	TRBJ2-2	TGCGCCAGCAGCCCAGCGGGGTTCGGCACCGGGGAGCTGTTTTTT	CASSPAGFGTGELFF
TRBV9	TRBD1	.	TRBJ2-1	TGTGCCAGCAGCGTAAGGGACAGGGACCACAATGAGCAGTTCTTC	CASSVRDRDHNEQFF
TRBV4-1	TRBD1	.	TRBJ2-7	TGCGCCAGCAGCCAATCTCATACAGGGGCTGGGTACGAGCAGTACTTC	CASSQSHTGAGYEQYF
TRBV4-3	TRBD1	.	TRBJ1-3	TGCGCCAGCAGCCACCGGGACAGGGTAGGGAACACCATATATTTT	CASSHRDRVGNTIYF
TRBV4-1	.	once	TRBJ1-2	TGCGCCAGCAGCCAAGTTCTTCGCTCTCGCGGTGACACCTTC	CASSQVLRSRGDTF
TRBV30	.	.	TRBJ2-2	TGTGCCTCCCCACTGGCCAGGACAGCTAACACCGGGGAGCTGTTTTTT	CASPLARTANTGELFF
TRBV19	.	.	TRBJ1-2	TGTGCCAGTACCACCATACAGGGTCGGGATGGCTACACCTTC	CASTTIQGRDGYTF
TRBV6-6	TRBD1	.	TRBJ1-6	TGTGCCAGCAGTCCCCCGGGACAGAGTAATTCACCCCTCCACTTT	CASSPPGQSNSPLHF
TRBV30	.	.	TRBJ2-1	TGTGCCTGGAGTGTAGTCGATTGGTGGGCAGGGCGATCCAATGAGCAGTTCTTC	CAWSVVDWWAGRSNEQFF
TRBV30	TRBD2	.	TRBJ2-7	TGTGCCTGGAGTCTCGGACTAGCGGAATGGGTATCCTACGAGCAGTACTTC	CAWSLGLAEWVSYEQYF
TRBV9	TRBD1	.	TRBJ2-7	TGTGCCAGCAGCGTAGCCGGGACAGGGGGCTACGAGCAGTACTTC	CASSVAGTGGYEQYF
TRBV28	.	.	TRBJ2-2	TGTGCCAGCAGTACCGGGAGTCTCTGGGGGGAGCTGTTTTTT	CASSTGSLWGELFF
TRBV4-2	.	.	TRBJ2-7	TGTGCCAGCAGCCCCAGTGAGAGTGGGCCCTACGAGCAGTACTTC	CASSPSESGPYEQYF
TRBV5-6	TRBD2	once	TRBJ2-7	TGTGCCAGCAGCGCTGGACTAGCGGGTGTGATCTACGAGCAGTACTTC	CASSAGLAGVIYEQYF
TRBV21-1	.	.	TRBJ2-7	TGTGCCAGCAGCCGAGGGGCTAGCGGGAGAGATTACGAGCAGTACTTC	CASSRGASGRDYEQYF
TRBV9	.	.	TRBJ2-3	TGTGCCAGCAGCAGGGACACATATACAGATACGCAGTATTTT	CASSRDTYTDTQYF